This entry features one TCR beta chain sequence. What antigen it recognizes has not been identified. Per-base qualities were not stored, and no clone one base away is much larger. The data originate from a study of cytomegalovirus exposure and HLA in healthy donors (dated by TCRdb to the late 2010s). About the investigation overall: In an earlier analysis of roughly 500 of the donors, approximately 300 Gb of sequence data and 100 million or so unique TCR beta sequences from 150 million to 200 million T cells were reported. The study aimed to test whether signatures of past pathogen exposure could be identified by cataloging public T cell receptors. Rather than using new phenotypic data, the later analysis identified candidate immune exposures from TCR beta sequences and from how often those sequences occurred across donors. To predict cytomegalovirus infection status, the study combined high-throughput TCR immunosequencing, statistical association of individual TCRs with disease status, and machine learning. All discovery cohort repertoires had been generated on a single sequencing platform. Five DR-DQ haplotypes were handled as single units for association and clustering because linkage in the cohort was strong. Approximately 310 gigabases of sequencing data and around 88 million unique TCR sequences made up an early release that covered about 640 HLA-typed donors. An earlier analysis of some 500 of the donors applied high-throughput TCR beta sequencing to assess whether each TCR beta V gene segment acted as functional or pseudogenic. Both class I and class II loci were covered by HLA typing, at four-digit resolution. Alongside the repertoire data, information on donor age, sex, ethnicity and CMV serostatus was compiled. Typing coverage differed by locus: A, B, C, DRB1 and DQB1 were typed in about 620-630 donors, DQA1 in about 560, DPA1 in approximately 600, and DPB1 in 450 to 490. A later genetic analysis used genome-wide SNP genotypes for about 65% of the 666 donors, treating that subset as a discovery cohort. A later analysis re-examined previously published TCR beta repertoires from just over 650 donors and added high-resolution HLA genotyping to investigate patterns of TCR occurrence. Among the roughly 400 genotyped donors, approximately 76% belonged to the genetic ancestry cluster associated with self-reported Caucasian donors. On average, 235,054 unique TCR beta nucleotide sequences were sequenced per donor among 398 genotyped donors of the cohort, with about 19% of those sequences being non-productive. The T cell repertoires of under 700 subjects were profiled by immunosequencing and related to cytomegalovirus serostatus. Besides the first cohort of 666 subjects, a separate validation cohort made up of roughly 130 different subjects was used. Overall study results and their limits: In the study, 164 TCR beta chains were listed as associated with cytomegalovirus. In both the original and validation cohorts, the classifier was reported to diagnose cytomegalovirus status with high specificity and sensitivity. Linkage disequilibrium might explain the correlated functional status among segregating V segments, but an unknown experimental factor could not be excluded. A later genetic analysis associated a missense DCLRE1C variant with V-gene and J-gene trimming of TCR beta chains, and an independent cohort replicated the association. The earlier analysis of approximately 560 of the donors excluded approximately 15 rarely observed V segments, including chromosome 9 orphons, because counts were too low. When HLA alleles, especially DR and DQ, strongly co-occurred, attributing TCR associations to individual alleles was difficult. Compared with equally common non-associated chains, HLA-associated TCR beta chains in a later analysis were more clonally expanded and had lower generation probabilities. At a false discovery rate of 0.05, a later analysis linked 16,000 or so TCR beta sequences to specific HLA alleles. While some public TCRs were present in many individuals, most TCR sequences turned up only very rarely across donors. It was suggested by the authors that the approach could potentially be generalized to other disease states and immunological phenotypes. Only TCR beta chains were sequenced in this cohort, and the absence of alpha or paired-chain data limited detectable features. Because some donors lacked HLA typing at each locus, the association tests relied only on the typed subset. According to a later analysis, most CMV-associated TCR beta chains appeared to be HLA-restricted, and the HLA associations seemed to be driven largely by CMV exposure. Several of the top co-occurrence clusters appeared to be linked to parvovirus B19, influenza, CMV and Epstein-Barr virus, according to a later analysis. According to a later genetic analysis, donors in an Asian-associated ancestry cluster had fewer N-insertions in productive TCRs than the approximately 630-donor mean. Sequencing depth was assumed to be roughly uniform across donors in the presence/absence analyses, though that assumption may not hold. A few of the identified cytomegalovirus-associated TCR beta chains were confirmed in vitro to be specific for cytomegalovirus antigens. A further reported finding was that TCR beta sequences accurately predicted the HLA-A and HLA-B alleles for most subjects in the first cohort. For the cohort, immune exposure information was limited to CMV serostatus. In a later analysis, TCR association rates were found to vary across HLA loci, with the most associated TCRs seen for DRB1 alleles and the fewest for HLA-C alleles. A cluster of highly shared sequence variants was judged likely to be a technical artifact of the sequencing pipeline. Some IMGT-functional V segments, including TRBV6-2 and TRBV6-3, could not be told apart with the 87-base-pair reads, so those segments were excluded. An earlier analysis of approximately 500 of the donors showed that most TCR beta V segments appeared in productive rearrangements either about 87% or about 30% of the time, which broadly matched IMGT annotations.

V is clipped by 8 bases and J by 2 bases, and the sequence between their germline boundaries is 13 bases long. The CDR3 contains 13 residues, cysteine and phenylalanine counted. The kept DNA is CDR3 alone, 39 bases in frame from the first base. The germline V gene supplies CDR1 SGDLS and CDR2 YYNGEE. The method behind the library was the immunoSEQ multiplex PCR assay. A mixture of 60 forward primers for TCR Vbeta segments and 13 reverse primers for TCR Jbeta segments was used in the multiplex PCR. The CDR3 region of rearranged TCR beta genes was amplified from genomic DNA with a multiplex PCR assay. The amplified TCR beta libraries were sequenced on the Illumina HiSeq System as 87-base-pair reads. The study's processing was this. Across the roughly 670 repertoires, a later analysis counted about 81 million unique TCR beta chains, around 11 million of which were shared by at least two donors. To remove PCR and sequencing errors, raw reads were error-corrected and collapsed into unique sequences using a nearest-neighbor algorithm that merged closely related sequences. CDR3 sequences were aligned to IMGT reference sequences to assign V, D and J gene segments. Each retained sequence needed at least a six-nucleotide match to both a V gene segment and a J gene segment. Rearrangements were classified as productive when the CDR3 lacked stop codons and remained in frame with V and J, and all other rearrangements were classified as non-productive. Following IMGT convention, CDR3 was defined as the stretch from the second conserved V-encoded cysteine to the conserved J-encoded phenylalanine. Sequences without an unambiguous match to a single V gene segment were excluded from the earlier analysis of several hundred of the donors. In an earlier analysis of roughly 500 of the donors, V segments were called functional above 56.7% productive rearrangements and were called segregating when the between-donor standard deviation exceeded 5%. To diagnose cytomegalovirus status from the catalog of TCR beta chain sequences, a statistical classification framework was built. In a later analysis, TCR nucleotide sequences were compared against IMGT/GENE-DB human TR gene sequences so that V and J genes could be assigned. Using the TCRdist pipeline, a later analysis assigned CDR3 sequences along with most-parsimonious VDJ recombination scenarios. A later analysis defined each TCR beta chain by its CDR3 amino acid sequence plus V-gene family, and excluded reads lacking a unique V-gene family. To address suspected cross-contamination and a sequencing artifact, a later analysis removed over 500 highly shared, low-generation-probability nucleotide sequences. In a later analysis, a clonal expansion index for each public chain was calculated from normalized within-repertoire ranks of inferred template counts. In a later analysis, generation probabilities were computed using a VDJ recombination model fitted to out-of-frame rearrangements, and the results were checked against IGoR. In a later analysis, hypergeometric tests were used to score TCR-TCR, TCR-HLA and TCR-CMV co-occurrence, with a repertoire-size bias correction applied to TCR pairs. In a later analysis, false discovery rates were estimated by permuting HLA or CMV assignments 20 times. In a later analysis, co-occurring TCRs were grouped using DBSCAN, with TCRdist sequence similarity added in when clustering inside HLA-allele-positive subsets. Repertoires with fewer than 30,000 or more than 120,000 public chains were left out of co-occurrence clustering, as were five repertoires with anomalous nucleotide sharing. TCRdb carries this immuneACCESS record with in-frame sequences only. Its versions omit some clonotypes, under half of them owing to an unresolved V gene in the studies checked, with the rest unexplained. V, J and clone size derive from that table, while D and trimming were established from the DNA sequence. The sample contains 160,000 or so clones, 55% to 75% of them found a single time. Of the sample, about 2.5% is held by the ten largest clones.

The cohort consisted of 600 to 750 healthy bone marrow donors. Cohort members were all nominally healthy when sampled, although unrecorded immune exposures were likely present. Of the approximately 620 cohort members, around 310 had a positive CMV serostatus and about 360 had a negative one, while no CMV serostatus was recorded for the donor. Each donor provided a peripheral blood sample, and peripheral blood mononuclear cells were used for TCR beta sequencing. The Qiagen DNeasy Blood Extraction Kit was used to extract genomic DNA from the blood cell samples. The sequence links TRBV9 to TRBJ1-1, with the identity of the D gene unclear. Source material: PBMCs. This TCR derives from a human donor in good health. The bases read TGTGCCAGTACAGACGGGGTTAACACTGAAGCTTTCTTT. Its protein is CASTDGVNTEAFF.